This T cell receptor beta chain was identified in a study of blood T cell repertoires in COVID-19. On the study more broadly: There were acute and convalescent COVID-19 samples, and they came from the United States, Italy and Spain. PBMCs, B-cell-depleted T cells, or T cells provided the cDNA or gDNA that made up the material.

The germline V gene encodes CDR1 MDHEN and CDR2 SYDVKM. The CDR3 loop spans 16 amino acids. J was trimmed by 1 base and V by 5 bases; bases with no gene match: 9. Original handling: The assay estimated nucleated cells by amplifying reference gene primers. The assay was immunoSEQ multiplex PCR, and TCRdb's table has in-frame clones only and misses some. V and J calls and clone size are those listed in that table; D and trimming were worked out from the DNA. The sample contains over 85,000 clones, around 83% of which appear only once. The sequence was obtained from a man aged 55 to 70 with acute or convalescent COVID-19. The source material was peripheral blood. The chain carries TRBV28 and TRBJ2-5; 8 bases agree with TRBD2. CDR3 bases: TGTGCCAGCAGTCCCTTTCGGGGGGGGGTCCAAGAGACCCAGTACTTC. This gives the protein CASSPFRGGVQETQYF.